A selection of T cell receptor beta chains follows, all from one sample in a study of T-cell reconstitution after alpha-beta-depleted transplantation in children. TCRdb re-called the PCR reads through MiXCR, storing one row per CDR3 protein. Here the sample spans 800,000 to 1,000,000 distinct CDR3 sequences, around 30% being singletons. The specimen was PBMCs, mostly from graft donor cells, collected 360 days after TCRalphabeta/CD19-depleted stem cell transplant. The source of these receptors is a boy under two years old who had a stem cell transplant for SCID, so the T cells may come from the graft donor. The CDR3 runs from the conserved cysteine through the conserved F or W. A D gene is named only where the DNA matches it firmly. Rows may omit the clone size; those that give it use once, few, many or a size class.

>TRBJ2-2|few|TRBD2|TRBV4-1
CASSQGLAAYNTGELFF
TGCGCCAGCAGCCAAGGACTAGCGGCCTATAACACCGGGGAGCTGTTTTTT
>TRBJ1-3|few|NA|TRBV7-2
CASSSKSGNTIYF
TGTGCCAGCAGCTCGAAATCTGGAAACACCATATATTTT
>TRBJ2-1|few|TRBD1|TRBV5-1
CASSLGGTANNEQFF
TGCGCCAGCAGCTTGGGGGGGACAGCTAACAATGAGCAGTTCTTC
>TRBJ2-3|NA|TRBD2|TRBV3-1
CASSQEGTSRGTQYF
TGTGCCAGCAGCCAAGAGGGGACTAGCCGTGGTACGCAGTATTTT
>TRBJ2-5|NA|NA|TRBV6-5
CASSYYSSEETQYF
TGTGCCAGCAGTTACTATTCATCTGAGGAGACCCAGTACTTC
>TRBJ1-3|few|NA|TRBV5-6
CASSSPDGSGNTIYF
TGTGCCAGCAGCTCGCCAGACGGCTCTGGAAACACCATATATTTT
>TRBJ2-7|NA|TRBD2|TRBV7-8
CASSVGGDARREQYF
TGTGCCAGCAGTGTTGGGGGGGACGCCCGGCGGGAGCAGTACTTC
>TRBJ1-2|few|NA|TRBV6-1
CASSSRVNYGYTF
TGTGCCAGCAGCTCCAGGGTTAACTATGGCTACACCTTC
>TRBJ2-5|many|NA|TRBV11-2
CASSRNHFRCQVQYF
TGTGCCAGCAGCCGCAACCACTTCCGCTGTCAAGTCCAGTACTTC
>TRBJ2-3|many|NA|TRBV29-1
CSVEDGTDTQYF
TGCAGCGTTGAAGATGGCACAGATACGCAGTATTTT
>TRBJ2-7|NA|TRBD1|TRBV9
CASSVEGAVYEQYF
TGTGCCAGCAGCGTAGAGGGGGCTGTCTACGAGCAGTACTTC
>TRBJ2-5|few|TRBD2|TRBV29-1
CSVGTSFQETQYF
TGCAGCGTTGGGACTAGCTTTCAAGAGACCCAGTACTTC
>TRBJ2-5|NA|TRBD1|TRBV7-6
CASSWNRGQETQYF
TGTGCCAGCAGCTGGAACAGGGGCCAAGAGACCCAGTACTTC
>TRBJ1-3|NA|NA|TRBV10-3
CAISEPSPGPRSSGNTIYF
TGTGCCATCAGTGAGCCATCCCCGGGGCCAAGGAGCTCTGGAAACACCATATATTTT
>TRBJ2-2|NA|NA|TRBV4-2
CASSQVIVAGELFF
TGTGCCAGCAGCCAAGTAATAGTGGCCGGGGAGCTGTTTTTT
>TRBJ1-2|NA|TRBD1|TRBV24-1
CATSEMDRAYGYTF
TGTGCCACCAGTGAGATGGACAGGGCGTATGGCTACACCTTC
>TRBJ2-6|NA|TRBD2|TRBV7-2
CASSSAGGVTGANVLTF
TGTGCCAGCAGCTCAGCGGGGGGCGTAACTGGGGCCAACGTCCTGACTTTC
>TRBJ2-7|NA|NA|TRBV7-9
CASSLALGQNYEQYF
TGTGCCAGCAGCTTAGCGCTAGGACAGAACTACGAGCAGTACTTC
>TRBJ2-5|NA|TRBD2|TRBV10-3
CAISGGSGVQETQYF
TGTGCCATCAGTGGGGGTAGCGGGGTCCAAGAGACCCAGTACTTC
>TRBJ2-7|NA|TRBD1|TRBV29-1
CSVGGQGGTYEQYF
TGCAGCGTTGGGGGACAGGGGGGTACCTACGAGCAGTACTTC
>TRBJ1-5|few|NA|TRBV20-1
CSARDQGGVRNQPQHF
TGCAGTGCTAGAGATCAAGGGGGGGTAAGGAATCAGCCCCAGCATTTT
>TRBJ2-4|few|NA|TRBV2
CASRLQDKNIQYF
TGTGCCAGCAGACTCCAGGACAAAAACATTCAGTACTTC
>TRBJ2-5|few|NA|TRBV28
CASSLPGVRETQYF
TGTGCCAGCAGTTTGCCCGGGGTTAGGGAGACCCAGTACTTC
>TRBJ2-5|NA|TRBD2|TRBV5-1
CASSPTTSEETQYF
TGCGCCAGCAGCCCGACCACTAGCGAAGAGACCCAGTACTTC